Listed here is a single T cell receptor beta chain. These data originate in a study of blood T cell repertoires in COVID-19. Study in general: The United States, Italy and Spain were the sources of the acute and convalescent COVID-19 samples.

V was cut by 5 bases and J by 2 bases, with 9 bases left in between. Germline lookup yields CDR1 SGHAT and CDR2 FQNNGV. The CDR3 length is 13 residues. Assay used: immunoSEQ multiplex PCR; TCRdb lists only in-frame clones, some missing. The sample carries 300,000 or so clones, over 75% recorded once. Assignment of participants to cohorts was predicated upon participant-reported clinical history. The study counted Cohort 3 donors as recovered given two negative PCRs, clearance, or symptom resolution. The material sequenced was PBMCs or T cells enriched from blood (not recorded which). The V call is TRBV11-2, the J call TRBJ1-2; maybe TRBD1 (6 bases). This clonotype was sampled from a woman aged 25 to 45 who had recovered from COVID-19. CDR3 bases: TGTGCCAGCAGCCACGGACAGAACTATGGCTACACCTTC. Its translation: CASSHGQNYGYTF.